This TCR beta chain came from a study of cytomegalovirus exposure and HLA in healthy donors. The study, taken as a whole, reports: The dataset shows that most TCR sequences were rare, while some public TCRs occurred in many donors. It was reported that the classifier diagnosed cytomegalovirus status with high specificity and sensitivity in both the original and validation cohorts. There were 150 to 200 TCR beta chains listed as cytomegalovirus-associated.

Regarding this clone: The target antigen is unknown.

The protocol was immunoSEQ multiplex PCR, while the TCRdb copy is restricted to in-frame clones and leaves out a portion. The sample yields approximately 260,000 clones, just over 85% seen once. Unmatched junction bases numbered 3, after V lost 5 bases and J lost 4 bases. The length of the CDR3 is 13 residues. Germline CDR1 reads GTSNPN; CDR2 reads SVGIG (reference sequence). The TCR originated in a woman younger than 30 in good health and CMV-seronegative. The chain couples TRBV30 to TRBJ2-7, with TRBD1 matching over 12 bases. Source material: PBMCs. The CDR3 reads CAWGGQGAYEQYF. Here the CDR3 DNA reads TGTGCCTGGGGGGGACAGGGGGCTTACGAGCAGTACTTC. The full variable domain, its missing parts supplied by reference TRBV30 and TRBJ2-7, is SQTIHQWPATLVQPVGSPLSLECTVEGTSNPNLYWYRQAAGRGLQLLFYSVGIGQISSEVPQNLSASRPQDRQFILSSKKLLLSDSGFYLCAWGGQGAYEQYFGPGTRLTVT.